The present T cell receptor (beta chain) was sequenced within a study of blood T cell repertoires in COVID-19. Study background: Sample material is recorded as cDNA or gDNA derived from T cells, B-cell-depleted T cells, or PBMCs.

Germline lookup yields CDR1 SGHNT and CDR2 YENEEA. The CDR3 runs to 12 residues. V gave up 5 bases and J gave up 9 bases, with 11 bases separating them. TCRdb's table, derived via immunoSEQ multiplex PCR, lists solely in-frame clones and lacks some. Of roughly 250,000 clones in the sample, around nine tenths were seen once. Sequencing input: PBMCs or T cells enriched from blood (not recorded which). The V and J genes are TRBV11-3 and TRBJ1-5; D remains unclear. The source of this sequence is a man aged 40-55 years who had recovered from COVID-19. This CDR3 reads CASSLLVPPQHF. The CDR3 region has the DNA TGTGCCAGCAGCCTACTGGTACCGCCCCAGCATTTT.